A single T cell receptor (beta chain) is shown here with its context. Its specificity is not known. Prepared libraries of TCR beta cDNA carried unique molecular identifiers. T cells, about 0.85 to 11 million of them, yielded hundreds of thousands of cDNA molecules. TCRdb reprocessed the PCR reads via MiXCR and lists one record per CDR3 protein. The data contain 650,000 to 900,000 distinct CDR3 sequences, roughly 50% of them singletons. This record comes from a study of post-analysis software for immune sequencing data. Study observations and caveats: Same-batch preparations were strongly co-clustered by F measure. TRBV5-6, TRBV5-1 and TRBV20-1 belonged to a set of a handful of TRBV segments that were more frequent in patients than controls. Controls' normalized Chao1 diversity significantly exceeded that of multiple sclerosis patients.

The CDR3 is made up of 13 amino acids. Trimming pared 4 bases from V and 7 bases from J, leaving 13 bases between. Germline CDR1 MNHEY, CDR2 SVGAGI. The chain joins TRBV6-5 to TRBJ1-1; D is unclear. The origin of this receptor is a girl aged 10 to 17 with multiple sclerosis. Sequencing was carried out using blood. The CDR3 DNA reads TGTGCCAGCAGTTCCCCGGCAGGCGGTGAAGCTTTCTTT. It codes for CASSSPAGGEAFF.